This entry is about one TCR beta chain. Its specificity is unknown. This sample stems from a study of T cell repertoires in cytomegalovirus infection. Study details: It was recently identified HLA-C-restricted and well-studied HLA-B-restricted CMV epitopes that the study used. Public signatures in TCR beta pointed to CMV infection and matching HLA type.

Germline lookup yields CDR1 SQVTM and CDR2 ANQGSEA. The CDR3 is made up of 14 amino acids. Trimming left V 2 bases short and J 5 bases short, with 15 bases between. Each CDR3 protein gets one entry after TCRdb re-called the reads with MiXCR. This sample has about 900,000 distinct CDR3 sequences, with around a third found just once. The study, taken as a whole, reports: Accumulated public TCR beta family frequency recognized individuals carrying CMV together with the relevant HLA. HLA-C-restricted CMV-specific TCR beta clonotypes prevailed in the ex vivo response.

Source: cultured CD8+ T cells from PBMCs, taken from culture after CMV antigen stimulation. The receptor's source is a human donor in good health (CMV status not recorded). Some clones in this sample may be carry-over from other donors' samples. The chain links TRBV29-1 to TRBJ1-2; D possibly corresponds to TRBD1 (6 bases). DNA of the CDR3: TGCAGCGTTGAACCAGGGGACGGACCTTATGGCTACACCTTC. This sequence encodes CSVEPGDGPYGYTF.